This TCR beta chain derives from a study of blood T cells in healthy people across ages. Study as a whole: Capturing about one barcoded beta molecule per two T cells was achieved by template switching.

V dropped 8 bases and J dropped 6; count of bases not matched to a gene: 7. The CDR3 has 14 residues. The germline CDR1 and CDR2 sequences are MDHEN and SYDVKM. General observations from the study: Fewer expanded clones and more diversity marked long-lived versus aged donors. A conclusive naive versus antigen-experienced comparison was prevented by the unsorted PBMCs.

Note on this clonotype: The antigen is unknown.

Donors each provided 8 to 10 milliliters of peripheral blood. Alongside a J-beta primer mix, a sample-barcoded 5' primer served in a second PCR lasting about 7 to 11 cycles. From the 5' RACE reads, TCRdb called clonotypes with MiXCR, one entry per CDR3 protein. Of about 1.8 million distinct CDR3 sequences in the sample, 40% to 55% were seen once. Sequenced sample: blood. This clonotype was sampled from a woman aged 40 to 49 in good health. This rearrangement joins TRBV28 to TRBJ2-1, with 10 positions matching TRBD1. The CDR3 protein is CASGGQGGRNEQFF. The CDR3 region has the DNA TGTGCCAGCGGAGGACAGGGGGGACGCAATGAGCAGTTCTTC.